These 31 T cell receptor beta chains were all obtained from the same sample, sequenced in a study of blood T cell repertoires in COVID-19 (dated by TCRdb to the early 2020s). Library preparation was by the immunoSEQ multiplex PCR assay. The table comes from immuneACCESS by way of TCRdb, which keeps in-frame sequences with V and J called. Part of the clones is missing from these tables; in studies checked, under half for an unresolved V gene and the rest for unknown reasons. In all, the sample holds tens of thousands of clones, and 75% to 90% of those were seen once. The ten most abundant clones make up 4.5% to 5% of the sample. Sequencing was performed on peripheral blood. All receptors come from a woman aged 50 to 60 with active COVID-19.

The rearrangement uses TRBV3-1 (or the pseudogene TRBV3-2) and TRBJ2-3; 8 bases agree with TRBD2. There are 15 residues in the CDR3. J lost 1 base, V lost 3 bases, and 3 bases had no gene match. Germline CDR1 LGHDT, CDR2 YNNKEL (reference sequence). The CDR3 is CASSHRGGGTDTQYF. The CDR3 nucleotides read TGTGCCAGCAGCCACCGGGGGGGTGGCACAGATACGCAGTATTTT.

The chain uses TRBV9 and TRBJ2-3, with D perhaps TRBD2 (5 bases). Germline-derived CDR1 and CDR2 are SGDLS and YYNGEE. The V gene lost 0 bases and the J gene lost 4 bases, with 9 bases spanning the gap. The CDR3 is made up of 14 amino acids. The CDR3 here is CASSVGWEPDTQYF. In nucleotides, the CDR3 is TGTGCCAGCAGCGTAGGGTGGGAGCCAGATACGCAGTATTTT.

J is TRBJ1-2 and V is TRBV14; TRBD1 is a possible D gene (5 bases). The ends were cut back, 1 base at V and 6 bases at J, with 15 bases in the middle. This CDR3 is built from 15 residues. Germline CDR1 is SGHDN and CDR2 is FVKESK. This CDR3 is CASSQVRGAYDGYTF. CDR3 coding DNA: TGTGCCAGCAGCCAAGTAAGGGGCGCGTATGATGGCTACACCTTC.

The chain carries TRBV9 and TRBJ2-1; 9 nucleotides agree with TRBD1. Per the germline V gene, CDR1 is SGDLS and CDR2 is YYNGEE. CDR3 length: 17 residues. V trimming: 4 bases; J trimming: 6 bases; junction bases outside the gene matches: 14. CDR3 sequence reads: CASSPRTQGASLNEQFF. CDR3 in DNA: TGTGCCAGCAGCCCAAGAACACAGGGGGCCTCACTCAATGAGCAGTTCTTC. The whole variable domain, filled in from reference TRBV9 and TRBJ2-1, reads DSGVTQTPKHLITATGQRVTLRCSPRSGDLSVYWYQQSLDQGLQFLIQYYNGEERAKGNILERFSAQQFPDLHSELNLSSLELGDSALYFCASSPRTQGASLNEQFFGPGTRLTVL.

This chain's CDR3 is CASSRPLGLAGSSTDTQYF. The CDR3 DNA reads TGTGCCAGCAGTCGACCCCTGGGACTAGCGGGATCAAGCACAGATACGCAGTATTTT. The V call is TRBV2, the J call TRBJ2-3; 13 positions match TRBD2. CDR3 length equals 19 residues. Looked up from germline, CDR1 is SNHLY and CDR2 is FYNNEI. V dropped 5 bases and J dropped 0; count of bases not matched to a gene: 11.

This rearrangement joins TRBV3-1 (or the pseudogene TRBV3-2) to TRBJ2-1; 9 nucleotides align to TRBD2. V lost 4 bases and J lost 2; bases outside the gene matches: 3. Germline CDR1 reads LGHDT; CDR2 reads YNNKEL (reference sequence). This CDR3 comprises 15 residues. The CDR3 sequence: CASSPSGTTYNEQFF. The CDR3 nucleotides read TGTGCCAGCAGCCCTAGCGGGACTACCTACAATGAGCAGTTCTTC.

V and J are TRBV19 and TRBJ2-2; no clear D. The CDR3 runs 14 residues. Trimming stripped 5 bases from V and 4 bases from J, with 11 bases between. Germline V lookup: CDR1 LNHDA, CDR2 SQIVND (reference sequence). The CDR3 DNA follows: TGTGCCAGTAGTTATTCCATCGGCACCGGGGAGCTGTTTTTT. Translated: CASSYSIGTGELFF.

V gene TRBV29-1 combines with J gene TRBJ1-2, with TRBD1 identical over 9 bases. This CDR3 comprises 14 residues. Germline V lookup: CDR1 SQVTM, CDR2 ANQGSEA. The J segment lost 6 bases and the V segment lost 7 bases, leaving 12 bases of the junction unmatched. CDR3 residues: CSGLAGTGLNGYTF. The CDR3 region has the DNA TGCAGCGGATTGGCCGGGACAGGGCTTAATGGCTACACCTTC.

The chain uses TRBV4-2 and TRBJ2-2; the match to TRBD2 covers 7 bases. Germline CDR1 is LGHNA and CDR2 is YNFKEQ. This CDR3 has 17 amino acids. Trimming at V came to 4 bases and at J to 1 base, leaving 9 bases not matched to a gene. The CDR3 DNA reads as TGTGCCAGCAGCCCCGGGTACCAGCGGGGGAACACCGGGGAGCTGTTTTTT. It translates to CASSPGYQRGNTGELFF.

V usage is TRBV5-1 and J usage is TRBJ1-5; D ambiguous. V was cut by 0 bases and J by 8 bases, with 9 bases left in between. The CDR3 covers 13 residues. The germline CDR1 and CDR2 sequences are SGHRS and YFSETQ. The CDR3 loop reads CASSLEDGKPQHF. The CDR3 nucleotides are TGCGCCAGCAGCTTGGAGGACGGGAAGCCCCAGCATTTT.

V gene TRBV2 combines with J gene TRBJ2-2; no reliable D call. Germline V lookup: CDR1 SNHLY, CDR2 FYNNEI. Trimming pared 4 bases from V and 1 base from J, leaving 7 bases between. This CDR3 has 14 amino acids. CDR3 bases: TGTGCCAGCAGTGGATACAGGAACACCGGGGAGCTGTTTTTT. Its translation: CASSGYRNTGELFF.

The genes are TRBV2 and TRBJ2-1, with 9 positions matching TRBD2. The CDR3 extends over 15 amino acids. The germline CDR1 and CDR2 sequences are SNHLY and FYNNEI. Losses at the gene ends were 2 bases for V and 1 base for J; bases not matched to a gene: 0. The CDR3 spells CASSELAGSYNEQFF. The CDR3 bases are TGTGCCAGCAGTGAACTAGCGGGATCCTACAATGAGCAGTTCTTC.

The V call is TRBV5-1, the J call TRBJ1-2; D uncertain. The V and J ends lost 0 bases and 2 bases respectively, with 8 bases between them. Germline values: CDR1 SGHRS, CDR2 YFSETQ. The CDR3 has 14 residues. The CDR3: CASSLVGRNYGYTF. As DNA, the CDR3 is TGCGCCAGCAGCTTGGTCGGGAGAAACTATGGCTACACCTTC.

The chain employs TRBV7-2 and TRBJ2-5; weak D call: TRBD2 (6 bases). The ends were cut back, 2 bases at V and 7 bases at J, with 17 bases in the middle. Germline CDR1 SGHTA, CDR2 FQGNSA. The CDR3 totals 15 residues. CDR3 coding DNA: TGTGCCAGCAGCTTAACGGTGGTCGTCGGGGGGACCCAGTACTTC. This translates into CASSLTVVVGGTQYF.

This chain uses TRBV14 with TRBJ2-3; 9 nucleotides match TRBD2. Germline CDR1 reads SGHDN; CDR2 reads FVKESK. V trimming: 4 bases; J trimming: 1 base; junction bases outside the gene matches: 3. The CDR3 loop spans 15 amino acids. DNA for the CDR3: TGTGCCAGCAGCCCAGGACTAGCGCGCACAGATACGCAGTATTTT. Translation gives CASSPGLARTDTQYF. Variable domain in full (rest from reference TRBV14 and TRBJ2-3): EAGVTQFPSHSVIEKGQTVTLRCDPISGHDNLYWYRRVMGKEIKFLLHFVKESKQDESGMPNNRFLAERTGGTYSTLKVQPAELEDSGVYFCASSPGLARTDTQYFGPGTRLTVL.

The chain is built from TRBV9 and TRBJ2-1; TRBD2 matches at 10 bases. Trimming cost V 1 base and J 6 bases; bases outside gene matches: 1. Germline V gene sequence: CDR1 SGDLS, CDR2 YYNGEE. The CDR3 totals 14 residues. This chain's CDR3 is CASSVSGRANEQFF. The CDR3 bases are TGTGCCAGCAGCGTAAGCGGGAGGGCCAATGAGCAGTTCTTC.

This chain connects TRBV3-1 (or the pseudogene TRBV3-2) to TRBJ2-2; 7 nucleotides line up with TRBD2. The CDR3 has 16 residues. With V trimmed by 4 bases and J by 4 bases, 9 bases remained unmatched. CDR1 and CDR2 from the germline V gene are LGHDT and YNNKEL (reference sequence). CDR3 protein: CASSRVGGGVTGELFF. CDR3 coding DNA: TGTGCCAGCAGCCGAGTTGGGGGAGGGGTCACCGGGGAGCTGTTTTTT.

The rearrangement uses TRBV5-6 and TRBJ2-1, with D possibly TRBD2 on 6 matching bases. The length of the CDR3 is 15 residues. Germline V gene data show CDR1 as SGHDT and CDR2 as YYEEEE. The germline V and J ends were trimmed by 4 bases and 4 bases, with 15 bases remaining between them. CDR3 coding DNA: TGTGCCAGCAGCACGGATAGGGCGGGATACAATGAGCAGTTCTTC. Its protein product is CASSTDRAGYNEQFF. Full variable domain (missing parts from reference TRBV5-6 and TRBJ2-1): DAGVTQSPTHLIKTRGQQVTLRCSPKSGHDTVSWYQQALGQGPQFIFQYYEEEERQRGNFPDRFSGHQFPNYSSELNVNALLLGDSALYLCASSTDRAGYNEQFFGPGTRLTVL.

J is TRBJ1-3 and V is TRBV6-5; D unresolved. This CDR3 spans 14 amino acids. V was trimmed by 10 bases and J by 0 bases, leaving 13 bases between them. Germline-derived CDR1 and CDR2 are MNHEY and SVGAGI. The CDR3 DNA reads TGTGCCACCCGGCGGGGAAGCTCTGGAAACACCATATATTTT. It yields the protein CATRRGSSGNTIYF.

This sequence joins TRBV27 and TRBJ2-3; tentative D call: TRBD1 (5 bases). CDR1 MNHEY and CDR2 SMNVEV come from the germline V gene (reference sequence). V gave up 6 bases and J gave up 2 bases, with 12 bases separating them. The CDR3 consists of 14 residues. CDR3 amino acids: CASRGRVYTDTQYF. CDR3 nucleotide sequence: TGTGCCAGCAGAGGCAGGGTGTACACAGATACGCAGTATTTT.

This clone was detected once. The genes are TRBV11-3 and TRBJ2-5, with D possibly TRBD1 on 5 matching bases. This CDR3 contains 14 residues. Trimming removed 2 bases at V and 7 bases at J, with 14 bases between. Germline V gives CDR1 SGHNT, CDR2 YENEEA. The DNA of the CDR3 is TGTGCCAGCAGCTTATCTTCGCAGGGTGGGACCCAGTACTTC. Translation: CASSLSSQGGTQYF.

Points on this clone: Within the sample, other DNA sequences also encode this same CDR3. The gene calls are TRBV7-9 and TRBJ2-3; maybe TRBD1 (6 bases). The CDR3 is 14 amino acids. CDR1 and CDR2 from the germline V gene are SEHNR and FQNEAQ (reference sequence). With 5 bases removed from V and 0 bases from J, the gap between germline ends came to 9 bases. CDR3 coding DNA: TGTGCCAGCAGCCTACAGGGAAGCACAGATACGCAGTATTTT. This sequence encodes CASSLQGSTDTQYF.

The chain combines TRBV24-1 with TRBJ2-5; 10 bases are a match to TRBD1. This CDR3 region has 15 residues. Trimming cost V 4 bases and J 4 bases; bases outside gene matches: 5. Per germline, CDR1 KGHDR and CDR2 SFDVKD. This CDR3 is CATSETGTGVETQYF. The CDR3 DNA reads as TGTGCCACCAGTGAAACCGGGACAGGGGTAGAGACCCAGTACTTC.

The V gene is TRBV19, the J gene TRBJ1-1; 8 nucleotides match TRBD1. The length of the CDR3 is 16 residues. V was pared by 3 bases and J by 0 bases, with 6 bases of the junction left unmatched. Per the germline V gene, CDR1 is LNHDA and CDR2 is SQIVND (reference sequence). CDR3 nucleotide sequence: TGTGCCAGTAGTATGAGGCAGGGGGCGATGAACACTGAAGCTTTCTTT. It encodes CASSMRQGAMNTEAFF. The full variable domain, its missing parts supplied by reference TRBV19 and TRBJ1-1, is DGGITQSPKYLFRKEGQNVTLSCEQNLNHDAMYWYRQDPGQGLRLIYYSQIVNDFQKGDIAEGYSVSREKKESFPLTVTSAQKNPTAFYLCASSMRQGAMNTEAFFGQGTRLTVV.

In nucleotides, the CDR3 is TGTGCCAGCTCACCACCCCAGACAGGGGGAATTTCACCCCTCCACTTT. Translated, it gives CASSPPQTGGISPLHF. The V call is TRBV18, the J call TRBJ1-6, with 9 bases matching TRBD1. Unmatched junction bases numbered 6, after V lost 0 bases and J lost 9 bases. From germline, CDR1 is KGHSH and CDR2 LQKENI. This CDR3 region has 16 residues.

The chain combines TRBV28 with TRBJ2-5, with a tentative D call TRBD1 (6 bases). V lost 6 bases to trimming and J lost 2 bases, with 13 bases between them. Looked up from germline, CDR1 is MDHEN and CDR2 is SYDVKM. The CDR3 covers 14 residues. DNA for the CDR3: TGTGCCAGCAGCGGCCGGGACACACAAGAGACCCAGTACTTC. Translation: CASSGRDTQETQYF.

Concerning this clone: This sample includes further DNA sequences coding for the same CDR3. V usage is TRBV19 and J usage is TRBJ2-1, with TRBD2 matching 7 bases. The germline gives CDR1 LNHDA, CDR2 SQIVND (reference sequence). The J segment lost 3 bases and the V segment lost 3 bases, leaving 5 bases of the junction unmatched. This CDR3 comprises 15 residues. In DNA, the CDR3 is TGTGCCAGTAGTATTGGCCTAGCGGTCTACAATGAGCAGTTCTTC. Protein sequence: CASSIGLAVYNEQFF.

This chain links TRBV5-1 with TRBJ2-4; tentative D call: TRBD2 (6 bases). This CDR3 has 16 residues. Germline assignment: CDR1 SGHRS and CDR2 YFSETQ. V was shortened by 0 bases and J by 3 bases, with 13 bases between the two germline ends. The CDR3 protein is CASSLVGGLNKNIQYF. Here the CDR3 DNA reads TGCGCCAGCAGCTTGGTGGGGGGTCTGAACAAAAACATTCAGTACTTC. Together with reference TRBV5-1 and TRBJ2-4, the CDR3 gives the full variable domain: KAGVTQTPRYLIKTRGQQVTLSCSPISGHRSVSWYQQTPGQGLQFLFEYFSETQRNKGNFPGRFSGRQFSNSRSEMNVSTLELGDSALYLCASSLVGGLNKNIQYFGAGTRLSVL.

DNA for the CDR3: TGTGCCAGCAGCCCCCGGGACAGGGGAAGAAAGTCCTACAATGAGCAGTTCTTC. Amino acids: CASSPRDRGRKSYNEQFF. J is TRBJ2-1 and V is TRBV3-1 (or the pseudogene TRBV3-2); 10 bases are a match to TRBD1. Per the germline V gene, CDR1 is LGHDT and CDR2 is YNNKEL (reference sequence). The CDR3 spans 18 residues. Germline trimming cut 4 bases from V and 1 base from J; bases unmatched to any gene: 10.

This CDR3 reads CAVKTSGRAGGNEQFF. Written as DNA, the CDR3 is TGTGCCGTCAAGACTAGCGGGAGGGCCGGGGGGAATGAGCAGTTCTTC. The V gene is TRBV10-3, the J gene TRBJ2-1; 14 bases line up with TRBD2. The junction had 13 bases not matched to a gene; V was cut back by 11 bases and J by 7 bases. CDR1 and CDR2 (germline): ENHRY, SYGVKD. This CDR3 is built from 16 residues.

This chain joins TRBV7-8 and TRBJ2-7, with 10 bases identical to TRBD1. Germline CDR1 SGHVS, CDR2 FQNEAQ. J was trimmed by 3 bases and V by 2 bases; bases with no gene match: 4. This CDR3 comprises 15 residues. CDR3 coding DNA: TGTGCCAGCAGCTTAACGGGACAGGGGCACTACGAGCAGTACTTC. Its translation is CASSLTGQGHYEQYF. Using reference TRBV7-8 and TRBJ2-7 for the parts outside the CDR3, the full variable domain is GAGVSQSPRYKVAKRGQDVALRCDPISGHVSLFWYQQALGQGPEFLTYFQNEAQLDKSGLPSDRFFAERPEGSVSTLKIQRTQQEDSAVYLCASSLTGQGHYEQYFGPGTRLTVT.